This T cell receptor beta chain was retrieved from a study of control samples from healthy donors and cancer patients. Some clones are missing from TCRdb's copy, which holds only in-frame ones; the method was immunoSEQ multiplex PCR. The data hold more than 70,000 clones, with just over 90% observed a single time. This CDR3 is 18 amino acids long. The sequenced sample was blood. The clonotype was recovered from a woman younger than 45 in good health. The chain recombines TRBV21-1 with TRBJ1-6. TRBV21-1 counts as a pseudogene. The CDR3 region is CASSTKQRRWSYNSPLHF. For the CDR3, the DNA is TGTGCCAGCAGCACTAAACAGAGGCGTTGGTCCTATAATTCACCCCTCCACTTT.